The clone carrying this T cell receptor beta chain came up many times. The antigen remains unidentified. These data are taken from a study of T cells in Graves' hyperthyroidism and ophthalmopathy. Whole-study context: Any treatment followed the collection of peripheral blood at initial diagnosis. Study-wide results and caveats: The model forecast ophthalmopathy, anticipating it by a median about six months before onset. Ophthalmopathy was distinguished from stable hyperthyroidism by 13 V-J signatures.

There were TCR beta CDR3 regions amplified from RNA transcripts. The TCR CDR3 first-round RT-PCR relied on the HTBI primer set. Using its own MiXCR run on the multiplex PCR reads, TCRdb lists one record per CDR3 protein. The sample lists approximately 210,000 distinct CDR3 sequences, about a sixth seen once, with around 50% in the top ten. Looked up from germline, CDR1 is SGHTA and CDR2 is FQGNSA. V dropped 5 bases and J dropped 6; count of bases not matched to a gene: 11. This CDR3 spans 16 amino acids. This TCR came from a man aged 45-65 years with Graves' hyperthyroidism. Material for sequencing was blood. The V and J genes are TRBV7-2 and TRBJ2-1; 9 bases line up with TRBD2. This chain's CDR3 is CASSTTSGLAFNEQFF. DNA of the CDR3: TGTGCCAGCAGCACGACCTCGGGACTAGCTTTCAATGAGCAGTTCTTC. The complete variable domain, with remaining parts taken from reference TRBV7-2 and TRBJ2-1, reads GAGVSQSPSNKVTEKGKDVELRCDPISGHTALYWYRQSLGQGLEFLIYFQGNSAPDKSGLPSDRFSAERTGGSVSTLTIQRTQQEDSAVYLCASSTTSGLAFNEQFFGPGTRLTVL.